What follows is one T cell receptor (beta chain) and its context. CDR3 length equals 17 residues. Trimming removed 6 bases from V and 0 bases from J, with 18 bases in between. Germline V lookup: CDR1 MNHEY, CDR2 SMNVEV (reference sequence). The data were obtained in a study of blood T cell repertoires in COVID-19. Overall study: Sites across the United States, Italy and Spain contributed samples from acute and convalescent COVID-19. From T cells, B-cell-depleted T cells, or PBMCs came the material, which was cDNA or gDNA.

In the study's own analysis: How many nucleated cells were present was estimated from reference gene primer amplification. Libraries were prepared by immunoSEQ multiplex PCR; TCRdb keeps only in-frame clonotypes and omits some of them. Clone size and V and J calls were adopted from that table, with D and trimming inferred from the DNA. The table records about 240,000 clones, about 90% of them present only once. This TCR came from a man in his sixties with acute or convalescent COVID-19. Input material: peripheral blood. The chain links TRBV27 to TRBJ2-1; a possible D gene is TRBD1 (6 bases). CDR3 amino acids: CASRPGQPLSSYNEQFF. DNA of the CDR3: TGTGCCAGCAGGCCTGGACAGCCTCTCAGCTCCTACAATGAGCAGTTCTTC.